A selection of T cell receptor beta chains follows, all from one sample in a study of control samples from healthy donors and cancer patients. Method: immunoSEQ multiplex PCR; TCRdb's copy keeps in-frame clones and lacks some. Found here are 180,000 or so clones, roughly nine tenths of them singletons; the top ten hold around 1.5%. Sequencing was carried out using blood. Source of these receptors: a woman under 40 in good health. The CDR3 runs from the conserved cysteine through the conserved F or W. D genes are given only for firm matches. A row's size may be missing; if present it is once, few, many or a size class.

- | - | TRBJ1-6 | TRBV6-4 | TGTGCCAGCAGTGACAGGCCCGATAATTCACCCCTCCACTTT | CASSDRPDNSPLHF
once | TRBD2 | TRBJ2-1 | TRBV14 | TGTGCCAGCAGCCAAGATAGCGGGAGTTACAATGAGCAGTTCTTC | CASSQDSGSYNEQFF
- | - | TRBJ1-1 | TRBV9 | TGTGCCAGCAGCGTAGGGGGTCGAATGAACACTGAAGCTTTCTTT | CASSVGGRMNTEAFF
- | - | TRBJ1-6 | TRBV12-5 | TGTGCTAGTGGCCGGGACGCTAATTCACCCCTCCACTTT | CASGRDANSPLHF
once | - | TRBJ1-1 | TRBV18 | TGTGCCAGCTCACTGGACAGGAACACTGAAGCTTTCTTT | CASSLDRNTEAFF
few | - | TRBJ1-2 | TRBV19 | TGTGCCAGTAGTATTAAGGGTATCGACTATGGCTACACCTTC | CASSIKGIDYGYTF
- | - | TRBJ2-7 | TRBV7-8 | TGTGCCAGCAGCTATAGGACAGATACCTACGAGCAGTACTTC | CASSYRTDTYEQYF
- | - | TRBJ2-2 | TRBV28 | TGTGCCAGCAGCCCAAACACCGGGGAGCTGTTTTTT | CASSPNTGELFF
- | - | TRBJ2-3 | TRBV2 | TGTGCCAGCAGTGAAGCTACGGCGGGAAGCACAGATACGCAGTATTTT | CASSEATAGSTDTQYF
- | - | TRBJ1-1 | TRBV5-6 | TGTGCCAGCAGCTTGGGGGGGAACACTGAAGCTTTCTTT | CASSLGGNTEAFF
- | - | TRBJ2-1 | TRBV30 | TGTGCCTGGAGTGTGTTCGCTAATGAGCAGTTCTTC | CAWSVFANEQFF
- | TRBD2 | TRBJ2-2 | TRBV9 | TGTGCCAGCAGCGTAGACGGGAGGGGCACCGGGGAGCTGTTTTTT | CASSVDGRGTGELFF
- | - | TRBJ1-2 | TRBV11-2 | TGTGCCAGCAGCTTAGATGGGGGGGATGGCTACACCTTC | CASSLDGGDGYTF
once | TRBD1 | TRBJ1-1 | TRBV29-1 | TGCAGCGTAGGGGGACAGGGAACTGAAGCTTTCTTT | CSVGGQGTEAFF
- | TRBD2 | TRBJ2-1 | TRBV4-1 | TGCGCCAGCAGACGTACCGGGACTAGCCCCTACAATGAGCAGTTCTTC | CASRRTGTSPYNEQFF
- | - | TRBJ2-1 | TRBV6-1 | TGTGCCAGCAGTGAAGTGGGGGGGGGCCACAATGAGCAGTTCTTC | CASSEVGGGHNEQFF
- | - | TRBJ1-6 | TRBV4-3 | TGCGCCAGCAGCCAAGGGGAAGGGGATTCACCCCTCCACTTT | CASSQGEGDSPLHF
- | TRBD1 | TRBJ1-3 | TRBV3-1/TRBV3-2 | TGTGCCAGCAGCGCCCGGACAGGGACTGGAAACACCATATATTTT | CASSARTGTGNTIYF
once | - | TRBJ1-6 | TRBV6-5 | TGTGCCAGCAGTTGGGCCGCCGGCTCCTATAATTCACCCCTCCACTTT | CASSWAAGSYNSPLHF
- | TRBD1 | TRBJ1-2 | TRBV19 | TGTGCCAGTAGGTTTTTTTCGGGACAGGGAAGCGGTGGCTACACCTTC | CASRFFSGQGSGGYTF
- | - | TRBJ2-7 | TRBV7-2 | TGTGCCAGCAGCTTAAGTGGGACTTCCAGCTACGAGCAGTACTTC | CASSLSGTSSYEQYF
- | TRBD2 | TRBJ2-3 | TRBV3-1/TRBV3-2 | TGTGCCAGCAGCCAAGGCCGACTAGCGGGGGTAGATACGCAGTATTTT | CASSQGRLAGVDTQYF
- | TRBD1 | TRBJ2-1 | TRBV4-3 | TGCGCCAGCAGCCAGGCCGGGACAGGTGGTAATGAGCAGTTCTTC | CASSQAGTGGNEQFF
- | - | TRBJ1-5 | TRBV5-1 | TGCGCCAGCAGCTTGGCAGGAAGGAGCAATCAGCCCCAGCATTTT | CASSLAGRSNQPQHF
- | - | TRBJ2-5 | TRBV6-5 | TGTGCCAGCACCAAGACACCAGAGGGAGAGACCCAGTACTTC | CASTKTPEGETQYF
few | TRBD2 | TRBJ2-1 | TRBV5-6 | TGTGCCAGCAGCTTGGGGCTAGCGGGGGCCTCAAATGAGCAGTTCTTC | CASSLGLAGASNEQFF
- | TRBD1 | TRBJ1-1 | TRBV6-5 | TGTGCCAGCAGACACCGGGACAGGGGATGGGCTTTCTTT | CASRHRDRGWAFF
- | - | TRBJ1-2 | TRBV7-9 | TGTGCCAGCAGCTTAGTATCAGGGTCGGGCTATGGCTACACCTTC | CASSLVSGSGYGYTF
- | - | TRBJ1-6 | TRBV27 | TGTGCCAGCAGTTTGCGTGGGGGGGCGATCAATTCACCCCTCCACTTT | CASSLRGGAINSPLHF
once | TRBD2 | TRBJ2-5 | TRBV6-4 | TGTGCCAGCAGTGAGACAGCGGGGGGCATGGAGACCCAGTACTTC | CASSETAGGMETQYF
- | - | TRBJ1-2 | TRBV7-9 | TGTGCCAGCAGCTACCGGACAGATAACTATGGCTACACCTTC | CASSYRTDNYGYTF
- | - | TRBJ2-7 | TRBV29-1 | TGCAGCGTTGGGAACAGGTCGTCCTACGAGCAGTACTTC | CSVGNRSSYEQYF
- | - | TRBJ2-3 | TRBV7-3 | TGTGCCAGCAGCCCGACTTTTTCTAGCACAGATACGCAGTATTTT | CASSPTFSSTDTQYF
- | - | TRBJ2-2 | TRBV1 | TGCACCAGCACAGGGAGACGGACCGGGGAGCTGTTTTTT | CTSTGRRTGELFF
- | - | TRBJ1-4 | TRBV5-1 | TGCGCCAGCAGCTTGGTAGGGACGGGAGGTCGCACTAATGAAAAACTGTTTTTT | CASSLVGTGGRTNEKLFF
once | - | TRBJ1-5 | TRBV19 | TGTGCCAGTAGTACGGCGGGACATCAGCCCCAGCATTTT | CASSTAGHQPQHF
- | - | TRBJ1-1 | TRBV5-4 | TGTGCCAGCAGCTTGCAGGGAAGGGAGTCTGAAGCTTTCTTT | CASSLQGRESEAFF